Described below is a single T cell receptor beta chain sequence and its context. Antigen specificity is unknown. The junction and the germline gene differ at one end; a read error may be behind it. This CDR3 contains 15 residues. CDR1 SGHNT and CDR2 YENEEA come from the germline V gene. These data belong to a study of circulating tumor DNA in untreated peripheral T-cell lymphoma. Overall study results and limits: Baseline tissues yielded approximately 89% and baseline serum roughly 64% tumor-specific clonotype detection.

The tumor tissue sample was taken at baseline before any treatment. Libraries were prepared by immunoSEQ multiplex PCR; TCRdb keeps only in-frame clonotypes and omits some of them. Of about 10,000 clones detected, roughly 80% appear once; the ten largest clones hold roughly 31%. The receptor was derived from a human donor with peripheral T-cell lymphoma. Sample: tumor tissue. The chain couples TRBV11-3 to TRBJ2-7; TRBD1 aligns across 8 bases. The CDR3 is CTSSSYRDRWREQYF. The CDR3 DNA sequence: TGTACCAGCAGCTCCTACCGGGACAGGTGGAGAGAGCAGTACTTC.